Following are 10 T cell receptor beta chains from one sample sequenced in a study of cytomegalovirus exposure and HLA in healthy donors. Primers included in the PCR were 60 Vbeta and 13 Jbeta primers. Sequenced by immunoSEQ multiplex PCR; TCRdb stores in-frame clones only, minus some. This table holds approximately 210,000 clones, around 76% found once. Material for sequencing was PBMCs. Receptors originate from a man in his forties or fifties in good health and CMV-seropositive.

V usage is TRBV7-2 and J usage is TRBJ2-3, with D possibly matching TRBD1 (6 bases). The germline V gene has CDR1 SGHTA and CDR2 FQGNSA. CDR3 size: 14 residues. V was cut by 2 bases and J by 3 bases, with 9 bases left in between. The CDR3 spells CASSLQGKTDTQYF. CDR3 bases: TGTGCCAGCAGCTTACAGGGGAAAACAGATACGCAGTATTTT.

This clone was counted once. This chain connects TRBV7-9 to TRBJ2-5; 9 nucleotides match TRBD2. Germline CDR1 SEHNR, CDR2 FQNEAQ (reference sequence). This CDR3 contains 15 residues. V was clipped by 6 bases and J by 7 bases; unmatched bases: 12. The chain's CDR3 is CASRPSGGGEGTQYF. CDR3 coding DNA: TGTGCCAGCAGACCCTCAGGCGGGGGGGAAGGGACCCAGTACTTC.

This clone was observed once. This chain uses TRBV19 with TRBJ1-5; a weak D match, TRBD1 (5 bases). From germline, CDR1 is LNHDA and CDR2 SQIVND (reference sequence). Between the trimmed V and J ends, which lost 0 bases and 2 bases, there was a span of 8 bases. The CDR3 contains 15 residues. The CDR3 DNA follows: TGTGCCAGTAGTATAGATACGACAGGCAATCAGCCCCAGCATTTT. Translation: CASSIDTTGNQPQHF.

This clone has only one observation. The gene calls are TRBV5-1 and TRBJ2-7; 9 bases are shared with TRBD2. The CDR3 is 14 residues long. Germline lookup yields CDR1 SGHRS and CDR2 YFSETQ. The junction had 3 bases not matched to a gene; V was cut back by 0 bases and J by 5 bases. Here the CDR3 DNA reads TGCGCCAGCAGCTTGGAGCGGGAGGAGAACGAGCAGTACTTC. It translates to CASSLEREENEQYF.

This chain uses TRBV6-6 with TRBJ2-5; no clear D. CDR1 and CDR2 (germline): MNHNY, SVGAGI (reference sequence). CDR3 length: 13 amino acids. Trimming shortened V by 5 bases and J by 2 bases, and 9 bases separated the two germline ends. The CDR3 sequence: CASSKNKQETQYF. The DNA of the CDR3 is TGTGCCAGCAGTAAAAATAAACAAGAGACCCAGTACTTC.

The chain combines TRBV5-4 with TRBJ2-7; D not resolved. The ends were cut back, 5 bases at V and 0 bases at J, with 9 bases in the middle. Germline loops: CDR1 SGHNT, CDR2 YYREEE (reference sequence). The CDR3 loop spans 13 amino acids. CDR3 loop: CASRQASSYEQYF. CDR3 bases: TGTGCCAGCAGGCAGGCGAGCTCCTACGAGCAGTACTTC.

For this clone: The sample has other DNA sequences that encode this CDR3 too. The chain employs TRBV4-1 and TRBJ1-2, with D maybe TRBD1 (6 bases). This CDR3 spans 14 amino acids. CDR1 and CDR2 from the germline V gene are MGHRA and YSYEKL. V lost 1 base and J lost 4, with 10 bases in between. For the CDR3, the DNA is TGCGCCAGCAGCCAAGGCAGGGGTGGCTATGGCTACACCTTC. Its protein product is CASSQGRGGYGYTF.

The DNA of the CDR3 is TGTGCCAGCAGCAAAGAAAGGACAAACTCCTACGAGCAGTACTTC. This gives the protein CASSKERTNSYEQYF. The rearrangement uses TRBV21-1 and TRBJ2-7; the table gives TRBD1 as D, unverified against the DNA. TRBV21-1 is tagged as a pseudogene. The CDR3 is 15 residues long.

J is TRBJ1-1 and V is TRBV6-5, with D perhaps TRBD1 (5 bases). CDR3 length: 15 residues. From germline, CDR1 is MNHEY and CDR2 SVGAGI. Trimming pared 6 bases from V and 4 bases from J, leaving 18 bases between. In nucleotides, the CDR3 is TGTGCCAGCAGCGAAATGTGGGAGGGACTCACTGAAGCTTTCTTT. Translating it yields CASSEMWEGLTEAFF.

The V and J genes are TRBV5-1 and TRBJ2-5; possibly TRBD1 for D (6 bases). The assigned J gene may be wrong: the sequence end matches TRBJ2-7 better. The CDR3 spans 14 residues. Germline V gene sequence: CDR1 SGHRS, CDR2 YFSETQ. The CDR3 DNA reads as TGCGCCAGCAGCTTGGTCCTGACAGGCTACGAGCAGTACTTC. This gives the protein CASSLVLTGYEQYF.